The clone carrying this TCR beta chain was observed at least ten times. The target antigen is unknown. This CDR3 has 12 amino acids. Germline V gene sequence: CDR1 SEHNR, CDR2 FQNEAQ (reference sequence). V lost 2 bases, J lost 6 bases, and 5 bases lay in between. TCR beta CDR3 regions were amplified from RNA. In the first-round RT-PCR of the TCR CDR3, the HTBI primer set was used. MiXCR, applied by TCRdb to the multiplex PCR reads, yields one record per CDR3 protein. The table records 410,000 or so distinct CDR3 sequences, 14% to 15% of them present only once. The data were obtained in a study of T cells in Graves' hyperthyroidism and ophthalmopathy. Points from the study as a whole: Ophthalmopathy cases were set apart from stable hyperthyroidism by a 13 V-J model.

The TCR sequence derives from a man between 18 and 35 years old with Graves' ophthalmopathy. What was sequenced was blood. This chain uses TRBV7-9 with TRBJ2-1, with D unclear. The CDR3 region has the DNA TGTGCCAGCAGCTTAATAGGCAATGAGCAGTTCTTC. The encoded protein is CASSLIGNEQFF. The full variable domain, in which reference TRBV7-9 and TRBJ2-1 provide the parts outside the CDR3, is DTGVSQNPRHKITKRGQNVTFRCDPISEHNRLYWYRQTLGQGPEFLTYFQNEAQLEKSRLLSDRFSAERPKGSFSTLEIQRTEQGDSAMYLCASSLIGNEQFFGPGTRLTVL.